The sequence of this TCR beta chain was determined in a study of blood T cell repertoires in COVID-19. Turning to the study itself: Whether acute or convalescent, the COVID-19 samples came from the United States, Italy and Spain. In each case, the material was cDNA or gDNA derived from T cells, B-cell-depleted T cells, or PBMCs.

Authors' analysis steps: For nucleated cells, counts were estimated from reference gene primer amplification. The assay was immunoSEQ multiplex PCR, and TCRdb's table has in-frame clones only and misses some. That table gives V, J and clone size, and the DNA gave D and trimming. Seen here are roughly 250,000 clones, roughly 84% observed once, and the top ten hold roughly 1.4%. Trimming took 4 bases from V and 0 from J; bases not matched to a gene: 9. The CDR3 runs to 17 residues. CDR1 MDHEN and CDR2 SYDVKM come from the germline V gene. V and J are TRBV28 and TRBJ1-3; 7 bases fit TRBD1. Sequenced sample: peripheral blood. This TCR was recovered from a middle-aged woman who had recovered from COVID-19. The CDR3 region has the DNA TGTGCCAGCAGTTCGGCAATCGACAGGGTCTCTGGAAACACCATATATTTT. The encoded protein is CASSSAIDRVSGNTIYF.